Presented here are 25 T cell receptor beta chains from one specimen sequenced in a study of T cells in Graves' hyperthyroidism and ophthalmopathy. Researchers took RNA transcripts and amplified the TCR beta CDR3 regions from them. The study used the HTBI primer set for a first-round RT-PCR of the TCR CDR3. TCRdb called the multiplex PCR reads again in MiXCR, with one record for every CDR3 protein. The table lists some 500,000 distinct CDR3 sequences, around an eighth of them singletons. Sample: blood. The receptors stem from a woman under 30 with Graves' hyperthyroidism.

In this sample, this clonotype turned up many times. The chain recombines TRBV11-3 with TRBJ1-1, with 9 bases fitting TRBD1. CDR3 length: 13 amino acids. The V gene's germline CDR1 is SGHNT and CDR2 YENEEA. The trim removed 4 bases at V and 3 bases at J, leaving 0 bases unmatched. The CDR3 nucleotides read TGTGCCAGCAGCTGGGACAGGGACACTGAAGCTTTCTTT. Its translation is CASSWDRDTEAFF. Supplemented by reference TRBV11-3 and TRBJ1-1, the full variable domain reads EAGVVQSPRYKIIEKKQPVAFWCNPISGHNTLYWYLQNLGQGPELLIRYENEEAVDDSQLPKDRFSAERLKGVDSTLKIQPAELGDSAVYLCASSWDRDTEAFFGQGTRLTVV.

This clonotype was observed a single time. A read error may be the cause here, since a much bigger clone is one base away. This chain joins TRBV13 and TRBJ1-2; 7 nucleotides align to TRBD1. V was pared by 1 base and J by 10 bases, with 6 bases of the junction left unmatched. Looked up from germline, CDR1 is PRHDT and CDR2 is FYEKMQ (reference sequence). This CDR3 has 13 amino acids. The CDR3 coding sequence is TGTGCCAGCAGCTTAGAGGGGGCCGAGGACTACACCTTC. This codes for CASSLEGAEDYTF.

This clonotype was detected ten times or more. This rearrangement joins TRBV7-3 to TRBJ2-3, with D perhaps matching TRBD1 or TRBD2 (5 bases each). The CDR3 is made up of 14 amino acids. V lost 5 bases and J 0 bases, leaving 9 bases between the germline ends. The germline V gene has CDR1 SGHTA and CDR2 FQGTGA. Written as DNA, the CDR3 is TGTGCCAGCAGCGGGGGATATAGCACAGATACGCAGTATTTT. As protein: CASSGGYSTDTQYF.

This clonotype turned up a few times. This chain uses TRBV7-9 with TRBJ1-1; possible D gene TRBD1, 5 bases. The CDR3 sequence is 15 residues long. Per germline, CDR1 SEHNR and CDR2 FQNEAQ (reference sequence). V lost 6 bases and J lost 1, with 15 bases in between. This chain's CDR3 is CASRSLRVPNTEAFF. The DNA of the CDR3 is TGTGCCAGCAGATCACTCAGGGTACCGAACACTGAAGCTTTCTTT. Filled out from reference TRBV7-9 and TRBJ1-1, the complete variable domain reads DTGVSQNPRHKITKRGQNVTFRCDPISEHNRLYWYRQTLGQGPEFLTYFQNEAQLEKSRLLSDRFSAERPKGSFSTLEIQRTEQGDSAMYLCASRSLRVPNTEAFFGQGTRLTVV.

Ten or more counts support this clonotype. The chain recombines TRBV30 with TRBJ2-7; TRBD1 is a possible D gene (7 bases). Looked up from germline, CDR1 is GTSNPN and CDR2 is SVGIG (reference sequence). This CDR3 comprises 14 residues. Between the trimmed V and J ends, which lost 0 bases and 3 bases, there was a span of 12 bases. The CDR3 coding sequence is TGTGCCTGGAGTGTAGCAGGGGGGTTCTACGAGCAGTACGTC. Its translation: CAWSVAGGFYEQYV.

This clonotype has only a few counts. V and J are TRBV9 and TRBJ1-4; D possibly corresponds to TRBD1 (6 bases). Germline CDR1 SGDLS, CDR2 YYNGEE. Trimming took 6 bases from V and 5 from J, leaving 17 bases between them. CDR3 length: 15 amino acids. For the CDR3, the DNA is TGTGCCAGCACCGGCGGGGGGCAGTTAAATGAAAAACTGTTTTTT. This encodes CASTGGGQLNEKLFF.

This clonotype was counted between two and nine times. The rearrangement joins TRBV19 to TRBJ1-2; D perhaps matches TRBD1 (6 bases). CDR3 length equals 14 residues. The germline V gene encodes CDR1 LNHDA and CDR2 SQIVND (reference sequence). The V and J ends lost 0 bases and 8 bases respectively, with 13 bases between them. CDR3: CASSIEPNRAGYTF. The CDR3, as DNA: TGTGCCAGTAGTATAGAGCCTAACAGGGCCGGCTACACCTTC.

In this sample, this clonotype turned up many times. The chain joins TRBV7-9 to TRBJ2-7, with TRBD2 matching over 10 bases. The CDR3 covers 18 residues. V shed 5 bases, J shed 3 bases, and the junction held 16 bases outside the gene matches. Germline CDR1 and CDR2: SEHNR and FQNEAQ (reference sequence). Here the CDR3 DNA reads TGTGCCAGCAGCCCACGGACTAGCGGAACCCTTACCATCTACGAGCAGTACTTC. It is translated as CASSPRTSGTLTIYEQYF.

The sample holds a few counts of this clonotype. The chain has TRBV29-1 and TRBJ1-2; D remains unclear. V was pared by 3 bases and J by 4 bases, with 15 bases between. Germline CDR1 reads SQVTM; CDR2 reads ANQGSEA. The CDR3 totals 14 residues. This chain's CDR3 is CSVDRMLDPYGYTF. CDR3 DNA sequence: TGCAGCGTTGATCGGATGCTGGACCCCTATGGCTACACCTTC. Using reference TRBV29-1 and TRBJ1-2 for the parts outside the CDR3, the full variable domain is SAVISQKPSRDICQRGTSLTIQCQVDSQVTMMFWYRQQPGQSLTLIATANQGSEATYESGFVIDKFPISRPNLTFSTLTVSNMSPEDSSIYLCSVDRMLDPYGYTFGSGTRLTVV.

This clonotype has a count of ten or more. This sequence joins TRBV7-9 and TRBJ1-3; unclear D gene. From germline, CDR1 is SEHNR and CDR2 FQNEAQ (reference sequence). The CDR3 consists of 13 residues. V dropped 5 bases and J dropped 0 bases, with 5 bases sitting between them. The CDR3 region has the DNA TGTGCCAGCAGCGCTTCCTCTGGAAACACCATATATTTT. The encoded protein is CASSASSGNTIYF.

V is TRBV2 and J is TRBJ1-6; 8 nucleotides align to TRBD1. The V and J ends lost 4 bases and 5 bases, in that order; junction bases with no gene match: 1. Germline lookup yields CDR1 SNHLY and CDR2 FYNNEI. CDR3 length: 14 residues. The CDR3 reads CASSGTGNNSPLHF. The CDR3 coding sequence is TGTGCCAGCAGTGGGACAGGGAATAATTCACCCCTCCACTTT.

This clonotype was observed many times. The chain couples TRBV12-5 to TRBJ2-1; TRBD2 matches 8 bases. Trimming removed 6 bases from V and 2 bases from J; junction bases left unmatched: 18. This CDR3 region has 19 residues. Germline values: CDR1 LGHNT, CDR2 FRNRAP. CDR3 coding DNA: TGTGCTAGTGGGTCATGGGTGGGGAGCGGGGGCCCCCCCTACAATGAGCAGTTCTTC. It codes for CASGSWVGSGGPPYNEQFF.

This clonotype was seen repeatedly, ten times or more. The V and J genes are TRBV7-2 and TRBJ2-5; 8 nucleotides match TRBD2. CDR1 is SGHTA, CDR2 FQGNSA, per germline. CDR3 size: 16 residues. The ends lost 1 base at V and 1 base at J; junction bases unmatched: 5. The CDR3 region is CASSLESGGVQETQYF. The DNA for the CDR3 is TGTGCCAGCAGCTTAGAGTCCGGGGGGGTCCAAGAGACCCAGTACTTC.

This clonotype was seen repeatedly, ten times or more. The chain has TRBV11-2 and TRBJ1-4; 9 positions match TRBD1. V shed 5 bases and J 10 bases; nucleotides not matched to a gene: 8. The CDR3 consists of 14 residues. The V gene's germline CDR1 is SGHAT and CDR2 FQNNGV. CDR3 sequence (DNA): TGTGCCAGCAGCGAGGGACAGGGCTCCGGAAAACTGTTTTTT. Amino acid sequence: CASSEGQGSGKLFF.

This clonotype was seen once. CDR3 coding DNA: TGTGCCAGCAGCATACTAGCGGGAGGTCTAGATACGCAGTATTTT. This translates into CASSILAGGLDTQYF. The gene calls are TRBV2 and TRBJ2-3, with 12 positions matching TRBD2. The CDR3 loop spans 15 amino acids. The germline V gene has CDR1 SNHLY and CDR2 FYNNEI. Unmatched junction bases numbered 6, after V lost 6 bases and J lost 5 bases.

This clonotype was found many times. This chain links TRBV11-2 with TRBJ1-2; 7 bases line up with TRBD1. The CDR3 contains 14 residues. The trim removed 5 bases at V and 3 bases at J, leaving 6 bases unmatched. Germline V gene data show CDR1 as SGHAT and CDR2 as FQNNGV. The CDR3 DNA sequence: TGTGCCAGCAGCGCCCGACAGGGAGACTATGGCTACACCTTC. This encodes CASSARQGDYGYTF.

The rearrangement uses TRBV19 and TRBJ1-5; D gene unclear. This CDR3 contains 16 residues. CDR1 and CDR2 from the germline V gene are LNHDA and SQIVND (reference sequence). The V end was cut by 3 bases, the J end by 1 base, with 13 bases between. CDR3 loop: CASSISGGMSNQPQHF. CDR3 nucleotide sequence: TGTGCCAGTAGTATCTCGGGAGGGATGAGCAATCAGCCCCAGCATTTT.

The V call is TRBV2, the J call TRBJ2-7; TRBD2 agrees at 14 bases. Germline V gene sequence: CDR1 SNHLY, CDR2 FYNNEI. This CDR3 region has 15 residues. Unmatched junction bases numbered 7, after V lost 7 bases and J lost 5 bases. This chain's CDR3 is CASTWTSGRRDEQYV. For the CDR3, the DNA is TGTGCCAGCACTTGGACTAGCGGGAGGAGGGACGAGCAGTACGTC.

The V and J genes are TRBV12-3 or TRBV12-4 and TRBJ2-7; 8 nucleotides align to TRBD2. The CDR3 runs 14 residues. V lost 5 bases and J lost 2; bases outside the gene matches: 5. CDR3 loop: CASSPGGRTYEQYF. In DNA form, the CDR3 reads TGTGCCAGCAGTCCGGGGGGGCGTACCTACGAGCAGTACTTC.

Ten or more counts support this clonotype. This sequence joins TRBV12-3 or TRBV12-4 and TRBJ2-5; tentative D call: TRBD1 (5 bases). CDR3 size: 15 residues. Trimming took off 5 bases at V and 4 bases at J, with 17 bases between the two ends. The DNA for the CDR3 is TGTGCCAGCAGTCCCCGAGGACATGATCGAGAGACCCAGTACTTC. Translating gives CASSPRGHDRETQYF.

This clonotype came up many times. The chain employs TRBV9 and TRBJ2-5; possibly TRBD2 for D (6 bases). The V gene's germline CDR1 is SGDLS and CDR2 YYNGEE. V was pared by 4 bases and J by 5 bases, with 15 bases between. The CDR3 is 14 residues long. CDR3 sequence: CASSLQAGVETQYF. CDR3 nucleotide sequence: TGTGCCAGCAGCCTCCAAGCGGGCGTGGAGACCCAGTACTTC.

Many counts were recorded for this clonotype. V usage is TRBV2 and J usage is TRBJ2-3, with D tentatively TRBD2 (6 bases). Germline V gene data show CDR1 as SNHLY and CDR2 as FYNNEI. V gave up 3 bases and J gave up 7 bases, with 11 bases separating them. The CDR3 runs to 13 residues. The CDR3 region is CASSDLGGNTQYF. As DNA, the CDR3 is TGTGCCAGCAGTGACTTGGGGGGAAATACGCAGTATTTT.

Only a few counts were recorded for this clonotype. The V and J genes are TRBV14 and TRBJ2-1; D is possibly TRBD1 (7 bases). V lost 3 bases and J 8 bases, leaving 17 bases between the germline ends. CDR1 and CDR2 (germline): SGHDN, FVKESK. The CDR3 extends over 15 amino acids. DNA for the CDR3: TGTGCCAGCAGCCAGGGGACGACAGGGAGGTATGAGCAGTTCTTC. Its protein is CASSQGTTGRYEQFF.

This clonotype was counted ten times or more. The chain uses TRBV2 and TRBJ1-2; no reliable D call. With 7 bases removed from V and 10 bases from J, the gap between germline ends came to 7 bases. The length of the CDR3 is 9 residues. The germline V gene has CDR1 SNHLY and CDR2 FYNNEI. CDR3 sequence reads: CASTKAYTF. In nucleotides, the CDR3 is TGTGCCAGCACTAAAGCCTACACCTTC.

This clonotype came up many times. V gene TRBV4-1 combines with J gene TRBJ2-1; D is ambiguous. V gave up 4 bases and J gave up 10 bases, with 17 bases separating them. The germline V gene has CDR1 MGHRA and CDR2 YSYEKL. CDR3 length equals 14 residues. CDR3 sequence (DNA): TGCGCCAGCAGCCCCCGAGACGTCTACGGCGAGCAGTTCTTC. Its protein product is CASSPRDVYGEQFF.